This T cell receptor (beta chain) was sequenced in a study of cytomegalovirus exposure and HLA in healthy donors. Looking at the study overall: Within an early data release were about 80 million unique TCRs drawn from HLA-typed donors.

The PCR made use of 60 Vbeta and 13 Jbeta primers. Produced via immunoSEQ multiplex PCR; TCRdb's table is partial and in-frame only. This sample has some 150,000 clones, with about two thirds found just once. V lost 6 bases to trimming and J lost 5 bases, with 7 bases between them. CDR3 length: 11 residues. Germline V gene sequence: CDR1 MNHEY, CDR2 SMNVEV (reference sequence). The sequence was obtained from a man over 45 in good health and CMV-seropositive. The rearrangement uses TRBV27 and TRBJ2-5, with D maybe TRBD2 (5 bases). The sequenced material came from PBMCs. The CDR3: CASRGEETQYF. The CDR3 DNA reads TGTGCCAGCAGGGGAGAGGAGACCCAGTACTTC.